Below, 14 T cell receptor beta chains from the same sample are listed, as sequenced in a study of naive and memory T cell subsets. Both TRBC1 and TRBC2 were covered by a beta constant-region primer of two equimolar oligonucleotides. Four rounds of PCR amplified the ligated cDNA using nested alpha and beta constant-region primers plus SP2. MiXCR, applied by TCRdb to the UMI-ligation and nested PCR reads, yields one record per CDR3 protein. The sample contains about 150,000 distinct CDR3 sequences, roughly 22% of which appear only once. General study points: Possibly reflecting memory cells re-expressing CD45RA, a few larger clonotypes occurred in naive repertoires, especially CD8.

What these receptors recognize is not known. Sequenced input: naive CD4+ T cells from blood. These receptors were collected from a human donor in good health.

There are a few counts of this clonotype. The J gene is TRBJ1-6, the V gene TRBV20-1; D gene ambiguous. V lost 4 bases to trimming and J lost 3 bases, with 7 bases between them. The CDR3 loop spans 13 amino acids. CDR1 DFQATT and CDR2 SNEGSKA come from the germline V gene (reference sequence). The CDR3 sequence is CSAKENYNSPLHF. CDR3 DNA sequence: TGCAGTGCTAAGGAGAACTATAATTCACCCCTCCACTTT.

J is TRBJ2-1 and V is TRBV7-9, with D perhaps being TRBD1 or TRBD2 (7 bases each). With 2 bases removed from V and 9 bases from J, the gap between germline ends came to 14 bases. CDR1 SEHNR and CDR2 FQNEAQ come from the germline V gene (reference sequence). The CDR3 is 14 amino acids. CDR3 amino acids: CASSLTGGQREQFF. The CDR3 DNA reads TGTGCCAGCAGCTTAACGGGGGGACAGCGTGAGCAGTTCTTC.

This rearrangement joins TRBV2 to TRBJ2-1; D may be TRBD1 (6 bases). Trimming pared 8 bases from V and 9 bases from J, leaving 11 bases between. This CDR3 spans 11 amino acids. Germline CDR1 reads SNHLY; CDR2 reads FYNNEI. The CDR3 DNA is TGTGCCAGCGACAGGCTGGTTGAGCAGTTCTTC. This encodes CASDRLVEQFF.

This clonotype has only a few counts. The rearrangement links TRBV20-1 to TRBJ2-1, with 11 bases identical to TRBD1. The length of the CDR3 is 15 residues. Germline trimming cut 6 bases from V and 0 bases from J; bases unmatched to any gene: 4. Germline V gene sequence: CDR1 DFQATT, CDR2 SNEGSKA (reference sequence). CDR3 in amino acids: CSAKGTGGSYNEQFF. The CDR3 coding sequence is TGCAGTGCAAAAGGGACAGGGGGCTCCTACAATGAGCAGTTCTTC.

This clonotype was observed a handful of times. V is TRBV29-1 and J is TRBJ1-1, with a possible D match to TRBD1 (6 bases). The CDR3 sequence is 13 residues long. Germline CDR1 and CDR2: SQVTM and ANQGSEA. The V end was cut by 8 bases, the J end by 4 bases, with 17 bases between. The CDR3 protein is CSTRTGLGTEAFF. CDR3 nucleotide sequence: TGCAGCACCCGAACAGGGTTGGGCACTGAAGCTTTCTTT.

The chain couples TRBV6-2 or TRBV6-3 to TRBJ2-1; 11 bases match TRBD2. V lost 5 bases to trimming and J lost 9 bases; unmatched junction nucleotides: 6. This CDR3 has 14 amino acids. In germline, CDR1 is MNHEY, CDR2 SVGEGT. The CDR3 sequence is CASSRILAGVEQFF. CDR3 bases: TGTGCCAGCAGTCGCATACTAGCGGGAGTTGAGCAGTTCTTC.

The CDR3 reads CATSREDRGLLYGYTF. CDR3 coding DNA: TGTGCCACCAGCAGAGAGGACAGGGGGCTCCTCTATGGCTACACCTTC. This rearrangement joins TRBV15 to TRBJ1-2; 11 bases fit TRBD1. Germline V gives CDR1 LNHNV, CDR2 YYDKDF (reference sequence). There are 16 residues in the CDR3. Germline trimming cut 0 bases from V and 4 bases from J; bases unmatched to any gene: 4.

The V gene is TRBV6-6, the J gene TRBJ2-1; maybe TRBD1 (5 bases). CDR1 MNHNY and CDR2 SVGAGI come from the germline V gene (reference sequence). The CDR3 is made up of 16 amino acids. The germline V and J ends were trimmed by 5 bases and 5 bases, with 19 bases remaining between them. CDR3 sequence reads: CASSQRGGGTNNEQFF. The DNA of the CDR3 is TGTGCCAGCAGTCAAAGGGGTGGCGGAACCAACAATGAGCAGTTCTTC.

The chain couples TRBV7-9 to TRBJ2-1; D ambiguous. The CDR3 is 11 residues long. V was shortened by 8 bases and J by 8 bases, with 10 bases between the two germline ends. Germline V gives CDR1 SEHNR, CDR2 FQNEAQ (reference sequence). This CDR3 reads CASSPGDEQFF. Written as DNA, the CDR3 is TGTGCCAGCTCCCCTGGAGATGAGCAGTTCTTC.

The rearrangement uses TRBV29-1 and TRBJ1-1; D is possibly TRBD1 (5 bases). Germline V lookup: CDR1 SQVTM, CDR2 ANQGSEA. The CDR3 runs to 13 residues. Trimming removed 2 bases from V and 10 bases from J, with 17 bases in between. CDR3: CSVESMWGGGAFF. For the CDR3, the DNA is TGCAGCGTTGAATCAATGTGGGGGGGGGGAGCTTTCTTT. Supplemented by reference TRBV29-1 and TRBJ1-1, the full variable domain reads SAVISQKPSRDICQRGTSLTIQCQVDSQVTMMFWYRQQPGQSLTLIATANQGSEATYESGFVIDKFPISRPNLTFSTLTVSNMSPEDSSIYLCSVESMWGGGAFFGQGTRLTVV.

CDR3 protein: CASSQDTTSTDTQYF. The CDR3 DNA follows: TGTGCCAGCAGCCAAGACACTACTAGCACAGATACGCAGTATTTT. This chain connects TRBV14 to TRBJ2-3; D remains ambiguous. In germline, CDR1 is SGHDN, CDR2 FVKESK. The V and J ends lost 0 bases and 0 bases respectively, with 7 bases between them. The CDR3 runs to 15 residues.

CDR3 sequence (DNA): TGTGCCAGCAGTTTCCCCCCTAAGGACTACCTTTACAATGAGCAGTTCTTC. Translating it yields CASSFPPKDYLYNEQFF. This chain connects TRBV28 to TRBJ2-1; D is possibly TRBD2 (6 bases). Germline V gene sequence: CDR1 MDHEN, CDR2 SYDVKM. The CDR3 runs 17 residues. The V and J ends lost 3 bases and 4 bases respectively, with 19 bases between them.

A few counts support this clonotype. The chain carries TRBV12-3 or TRBV12-4 and TRBJ1-3; D is uncertain. This CDR3 is 15 amino acids long. The ends were cut back, 2 bases at V and 4 bases at J, with 12 bases in the middle. The CDR3 nucleotides read TGTGCCAGCAGTTTATTGAGTTGGGCGGGAAACACCATATATTTT. It encodes CASSLLSWAGNTIYF.

In this sample, this clonotype turned up many times. The genes are TRBV3-1 and TRBJ2-3; 9 positions match TRBD2. In germline, CDR1 is LGHDT, CDR2 YNNKEL (reference sequence). The CDR3 length is 16 residues. Losses at the gene ends were 1 base for V and 0 bases for J; bases not matched to a gene: 2. This CDR3 is CASSQVAGVSTDTQYF. Here the CDR3 DNA reads TGTGCCAGCAGCCAAGTAGCGGGAGTTAGCACAGATACGCAGTATTTT.